The 9 T cell receptor beta chains below all came from one sample that was sequenced in a study of T cells expressing NK-cell markers. From the 5' RACE reads, TCRdb lists one entry per CDR3 protein and no DNA. The sample table includes a few hundred thousand distinct CDR3 sequences. Specimen: blood T cells: a sorted CD56 or NKG2C T cell subset, CD4+ or CD8+ T cells, or bulk PBMC T cells (not recorded which). The receptor set was obtained from a man between 18 and 29 years old in good health.

V is TRBV7-3 and J is TRBJ2-7; TCRdb names TRBD2, which stays unverified in the absence of DNA. The germline gives CDR1 SGHTA, CDR2 FQGTGA. The length of the CDR3 is 16 residues. The CDR3 here is CASSEYGRVDSYEQYF.

The V call is TRBV12-3 or TRBV12-4, the J call TRBJ1-1; there is no DNA to check the TCRdb D call of TRBD1. CDR3 length: 12 residues. CDR3 sequence reads: CASSRDRVTAFF.

The V gene is TRBV7-9, the J gene TRBJ2-7. This CDR3 contains 14 residues. Germline CDR1 reads SEHNR; CDR2 reads FQNEAQ (reference sequence). CDR3: CASSPTEYQYEQYF. Combining the CDR3 with reference TRBV7-9 and TRBJ2-7 gives the whole variable domain DTGVSQNPRHKITKRGQNVTFRCDPISEHNRLYWYRQTLGQGPEFLTYFQNEAQLEKSRLLSDRFSAERPKGSFSTLEIQRTEQGDSAMYLCASSPTEYQYEQYFGPGTRLTVT.

V is TRBV20-1 and J is TRBJ1-2. Germline-derived CDR1 and CDR2 are DFQATT and SNEGSKA (reference sequence). The CDR3 sequence is 11 residues long. CDR3 amino acids: CSTLGDHGYTF.

V usage is TRBV7-8 and J usage is TRBJ2-1; as DNA is missing, the TRBD1 call by TCRdb cannot be tested. This CDR3 comprises 14 residues. Looked up from germline, CDR1 is SGHVS and CDR2 is FQNEAQ. This CDR3 is CASRLGGSYNEQFF.

The gene calls are TRBV7-6 and TRBJ1-3; the D call of TRBD1 rests on TCRdb alone, since no DNA is present to check it. CDR1 is SGHVS, CDR2 FNYEAQ, per germline. This CDR3 contains 18 residues. The CDR3 loop reads CASSLADAGGISGNTIYF.

The rearrangement joins TRBV24-1 to TRBJ2-1. The CDR3 loop spans 11 amino acids. Germline-derived CDR1 and CDR2 are KGHDR and SFDVKD. The CDR3 protein is CATSLANEQFF.

V usage is TRBV12-3 or TRBV12-4 and J usage is TRBJ2-4; TCRdb calls TRBD1, which cannot be checked without DNA. The CDR3 is 15 residues long. The chain's CDR3 is CASSASRGRIDIQYF.

V and J are TRBV7-2 and TRBJ2-1; TCRdb picks TRBD1, but there is no DNA to check that call. The CDR3 length is 15 residues. Germline CDR1 SGHTA, CDR2 FQGNSA. The chain's CDR3 is CASSLALLGANEQFF. The variable domain in full, with the rest retrieved from reference TRBV7-2 and TRBJ2-1, is GAGVSQSPSNKVTEKGKDVELRCDPISGHTALYWYRQSLGQGLEFLIYFQGNSAPDKSGLPSDRFSAERTGGSVSTLTIQRTQQEDSAVYLCASSLALLGANEQFFGPGTRLTVL.